The TCR beta chain described here comes from a study of blood T cell repertoires in COVID-19 (dated by TCRdb to about 2020). Regarding the study in general: Collaborator samples came from the United States, Italy and Spain and covered acute and convalescent phases of COVID-19. The prospective study material was composed of cDNA or gDNA derived from T cells, B-cell-depleted T cells, or PBMCs. Subjects who had been exposed to COVID-19, were actively infected with it, or had recovered from it provided the deeply sampled blood TCRbeta repertoires that made up the dataset. Where available, HLA class I and class II types were taken from metadata supplied by the sample provider and were not determined by assay-based typing. Samples came from the ongoing ImmuneRACE study (first 160 participants) plus 1,254 subjects from 6 global collaborators. A freely available public database, intended as a resource for researchers studying the immune response to SARS-CoV-2, is where the repertoires were released. Sample metadata almost always included a de-identified subject ID, COVID-19 status, age in years and sex. General conclusions and limits of the study: The quantity of clinical and demographic metadata differed by source and by participant and was supplied without curation.

The collaborating institutions used their own protocols to collect whole blood in K2EDTA tubes. Collaborator samples were shipped for TCRbeta analysis as frozen whole blood, isolated PBMCs, or DNA extracted from either sample type. On this clone itself: Its specific antigen is unknown. Base qualities are missing; no much larger clone stands one base away.

TCRbeta CDR3 regions were amplified from genomic DNA using the immunoSEQ Assay, a bias-controlled multiplex PCR. The study's processing was this. Within the assay, amplification of reference gene primers was used to estimate how many nucleated cells each sample contained. To quantify the absolute abundance of each unique TCRbeta CDR3 rearrangement, sequence reads were collapsed and filtered. For each sample, productive Simpson clonality was calculated as the square root of Simpson's diversity index across productive rearrangements. What TCRdb holds here is the immuneACCESS table cut down to in-frame rearrangements. Part of the clones is not present; checked against another copy, under half of the missing clones reflect an unresolved V gene, and the others are unexplained. V, J and clone size derive from that table, while D and trimming were established from the DNA sequence. Within this sample are hundreds of thousands of clones, with around nine tenths of them counted one time only. The ten biggest clones cover over 1% of the sample.

The cysteine opens and the phenylalanine closes a CDR3 of 13 amino acids. The CDR3 DNA has 39 bases and is translated from base 1. From the germline V gene (reference sequence), CDR1 is LNHDA and CDR2 is SQIVND. The germline ends are 11 bases apart after V is trimmed by 6 bases and J by 5 bases. The sequence was obtained from a man between 65 and 85 years old with acute or convalescent COVID-19. The sequencing input was peripheral blood. The chain employs TRBV19 and TRBJ1-5, with a weak D call of TRBD1 (5 bases match). The DNA reads TGTGCCAGTAGCCAGGGCGGAGATCAGCCCCAGCATTTT. This sequence encodes CASSQGGDQPQHF.